This T cell receptor beta chain emerged from a study of blood T cell repertoires in COVID-19. Across the whole study: Italy, Spain and the United States were the sources of the convalescent and acute COVID-19 samples.

Under the authors' procedure: Nucleated cell number was recorded as an estimate derived from reference gene primer amplification. Sequencing used immunoSEQ multiplex PCR; TCRdb keeps in-frame clones, though not all of them. Clonal size and the V and J genes are those of that table, whereas D and trimming came from the DNA. The top ten hold around 7% of the sample, which has under 200,000 clones, about 82% seen once. The receptor comes from a middle-aged man with active or convalescent COVID-19. Sequenced: peripheral blood.

The CDR3 is CASSPRQGEGETQYF. The CDR3 region has the DNA TGTGCCAGCAGCCCAAGACAGGGAGAAGGGGAGACCCAGTACTTC. The V gene is TRBV5-4, the J gene TRBJ2-5; 7 nucleotides agree with TRBD1. There are 15 residues in the CDR3. Germline V gene lookup returns CDR1 SGHNT and CDR2 YYREEE (reference sequence). V shed 4 bases, J shed 5 bases, and the junction held 11 bases outside the gene matches.